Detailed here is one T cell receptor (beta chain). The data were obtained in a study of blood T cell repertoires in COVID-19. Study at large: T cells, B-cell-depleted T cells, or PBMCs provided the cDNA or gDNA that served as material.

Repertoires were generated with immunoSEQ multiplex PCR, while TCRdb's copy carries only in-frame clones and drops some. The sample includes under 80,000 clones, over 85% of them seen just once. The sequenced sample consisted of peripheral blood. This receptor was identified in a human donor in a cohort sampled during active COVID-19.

The CDR3, as DNA: TGTGCCAGCAGCGTGATGGGACTAGCGACCAACTACAATGAGCAGTTCTTC. This sequence encodes CASSVMGLATNYNEQFF. The V call is TRBV9, the J call TRBJ2-1; the match to TRBD2 covers 10 bases. The CDR3 has 17 residues. Trimming at V came to 2 bases and at J to 3 bases, leaving 8 bases not matched to a gene. Germline CDR1 SGDLS, CDR2 YYNGEE.